One and the same sample provided the 20 T cell receptor beta chains below, sequenced in a study of cytomegalovirus exposure and HLA in healthy donors. Both 60 Vbeta primers and 13 Jbeta primers went into the PCR. Profiling relied on immunoSEQ multiplex PCR, and the TCRdb table lists in-frame clones only, not all of them. Of about 160,000 clones in the sample, approximately 77% were seen once. The source material was PBMCs. The receptors here all came from a female donor in good health and CMV-seronegative.

V gene TRBV7-3 combines with J gene TRBJ2-7; maybe TRBD1 (8 bases). V lost 2 bases and J 4 bases, leaving 18 bases between the germline ends. The CDR3 runs 16 residues. Per the germline V gene, CDR1 is SGHTA and CDR2 is FQGTGA. This CDR3 reads CASSLQGGTGAYEQYF. CDR3 bases: TGTGCCAGCAGCTTACAGGGGGGGACAGGAGCATACGAGCAGTACTTC.

This clone has just a few counts. The CDR3 region has the DNA TGTGCCAGCAGCCAAGATTTCCGACAGGGTGCCGTAAGCGGGGAGCTGTTTTTT. It codes for CASSQDFRQGAVSGELFF. The rearrangement joins TRBV4-2 to TRBJ2-2; 7 bases line up with TRBD1. This CDR3 has 18 amino acids. J was trimmed by 7 bases and V by 0 bases; bases with no gene match: 14. Germline V CDR1 and CDR2: LGHNA, YNFKEQ.

The sample holds a few counts of this clone. The V call is TRBV28, the J call TRBJ2-1, with D maybe TRBD2 (5 bases). This CDR3 spans 14 amino acids. Germline loops: CDR1 MDHEN, CDR2 SYDVKM. V was shortened by 6 bases and J by 2 bases, with 11 bases between the two germline ends. The CDR3 sequence: CASSEGLTYNEQFF. The CDR3 DNA follows: TGTGCCAGCAGCGAGGGCCTTACCTACAATGAGCAGTTCTTC.

The V call is TRBV21-1, the J call TRBJ1-2. TRBV21-1 is described as a pseudogene. CDR3 length equals 14 residues. Here the CDR3 reads CASKRGGRGYGYTF. The DNA of the CDR3 is TGTGCCAGCAAAAGGGGGGGCAGGGGCTATGGCTACACCTTC.

This clone was seen only a few times. The chain links TRBV6-5 to TRBJ1-4, with 10 bases identical to TRBD1. CDR3 length equals 15 residues. V was pared by 0 bases and J by 8 bases, with 3 bases of the junction left unmatched. Germline V lookup: CDR1 MNHEY, CDR2 SVGAGI. CDR3 sequence: CASSYSDRGYEKLFF. CDR3 coding DNA: TGTGCCAGCAGTTACTCGGACAGGGGGTACGAAAAACTGTTTTTT.

The chain uses TRBV14 and TRBJ2-1; TRBD1 is a possible D gene (5 bases). V was cut by 0 bases and J by 3 bases, with 18 bases left in between. The CDR3 totals 18 residues. Germline CDR1 and CDR2: SGHDN and FVKESK. CDR3 nucleotides: TGTGCCAGCAGCCAAGAACAATTTAGGGGCTTACTCTACAATGAGCAGTTCTTC. Its translation is CASSQEQFRGLLYNEQFF.

The CDR3 region is CASSVVWAGGYEQYF. The CDR3 DNA follows: TGTGCCAGCAGCGTAGTATGGGCGGGGGGCTACGAGCAGTACTTC. The V and J genes are TRBV7-2 and TRBJ2-7, with TRBD2 matching 8 bases. After removal of 5 bases from V and 3 bases from J, the junction contained 9 bases not matched to a gene. In germline, CDR1 is SGHTA, CDR2 FQGNSA. CDR3 size: 15 residues.

The rearrangement links TRBV30 to TRBJ1-3, with D tentatively TRBD1 (5 bases). The CDR3 is 14 amino acids. V lost 4 bases to trimming and J lost 4 bases, with 14 bases between them. Germline assignment: CDR1 GTSNPN and CDR2 SVGIG (reference sequence). CDR3: CAWNLGAVGNTIYF. The CDR3 DNA sequence: TGTGCCTGGAATCTAGGGGCCGTCGGAAACACCATATATTTT.

This chain joins TRBV6-5 and TRBJ2-7; 8 nucleotides match TRBD1. Germline V gene data show CDR1 as MNHEY and CDR2 as SVGAGI. The trim removed 5 bases at V and 5 bases at J, leaving 11 bases unmatched. This CDR3 has 15 residues. The CDR3 protein is CASSNKDRVYDEQYF. The CDR3 DNA reads TGTGCCAGCAGTAACAAGGACAGGGTTTACGACGAGCAGTACTTC.

This chain joins TRBV28 and TRBJ1-5; D may be TRBD1 (6 bases). The CDR3 loop spans 13 amino acids. Germline CDR1 reads MDHEN; CDR2 reads SYDVKM. V dropped 8 bases and J dropped 9 bases, with 17 bases sitting between them. This chain's CDR3 is CASHRDTQAPQHF. The CDR3, as DNA: TGTGCCAGCCACCGGGACACACAGGCGCCCCAGCATTTT. The variable domain in full, completed from reference TRBV28 and TRBJ1-5, reads DVKVTQSSRYLVKRTGEKVFLECVQDMDHENMFWYRQDPGLGLRLIYFSYDVKMKEKGDIPEGYSVSREKKERFSLILESASTNQTSMYLCASHRDTQAPQHFGDGTRLSIL.

This clone has only a few counts. Other DNA sequences in this sample translate to the same CDR3. The chain recombines TRBV6-4 with TRBJ2-3; tentative D call: TRBD2 (6 bases). The CDR3 is made up of 14 amino acids. Per germline, CDR1 MRHNA and CDR2 SNTAGT. V was cut by 4 bases and J by 1 base, with 9 bases left in between. DNA for the CDR3: TGTGCCAGCAGTGGCGGCGGGGGCACAGATACGCAGTATTTT. Its translation: CASSGGGGTDTQYF.

The chain links TRBV7-9 to TRBJ2-3; no clear D. V lost 0 bases, J lost 2 bases, and 9 bases lay in between. This CDR3 comprises 15 residues. The V gene's germline CDR1 is SEHNR and CDR2 FQNEAQ (reference sequence). CDR3 protein: CASSLALPPTDTQYF. In DNA, the CDR3 is TGTGCCAGCAGCTTAGCTCTTCCCCCCACAGATACGCAGTATTTT.

CDR3 DNA: TGTGCCAGCAGTTCGGGACTGATCTATGGCTACACCTTC. Protein: CASSSGLIYGYTF. J is TRBJ1-2 and V is TRBV28; maybe TRBD1 (5 bases). CDR3 length: 13 amino acids. The V gene lost 4 bases and the J gene lost 4 bases, with 10 bases spanning the gap. The germline CDR1 and CDR2 sequences are MDHEN and SYDVKM.

The rearrangement uses TRBV6-1 and TRBJ1-1; the D gene is possibly TRBD1 (6 bases). The V end lost 4 bases, the J end lost 0 bases, and 15 bases lay between the germline ends. This CDR3 spans 16 amino acids. The germline CDR1 and CDR2 sequences are MNHNS and SASEGT. The CDR3 bases are TGTGCCAGCAGTGTCAGGGGAAGGACGTTGAACACTGAAGCTTTCTTT. Protein: CASSVRGRTLNTEAFF.

V and J are TRBV18 and TRBJ1-1; D perhaps matches TRBD1 (6 bases). The germline gives CDR1 KGHSH, CDR2 LQKENI. V lost 3 bases and J lost 1, with 15 bases in between. The CDR3 totals 16 residues. The CDR3 DNA is TGTGCCAGCTCACCCCCGGACAGACTGGGGAACACTGAAGCTTTCTTT. It specifies CASSPPDRLGNTEAFF. The full variable domain, completed using reference TRBV18 and TRBJ1-1, is NAGVMQNPRHLVRRRGQEARLRCSPMKGHSHVYWYRQLPEEGLKFMVYLQKENIIDESGMPKERFSAEFPKEGPSILRIQQVVRGDSAAYFCASSPPDRLGNTEAFFGQGTRLTVV.

This chain uses TRBV7-2 with TRBJ1-1; D perhaps matches TRBD1 (5 bases). Trimming cost V 1 base and J 7 bases, with 10 bases left between them. This CDR3 comprises 13 residues. CDR1 is SGHTA, CDR2 FQGNSA, per germline. The CDR3 region has the DNA TGTGCCAGCAGCTTAGACAGGAGTTATGAAGCTTTCTTT. It codes for CASSLDRSYEAFF.

V and J are TRBV19 and TRBJ2-7, with 11 bases aligning to TRBD1. The trim removed 4 bases at V and 3 bases at J, leaving 2 bases unmatched. Germline-derived CDR1 and CDR2 are LNHDA and SQIVND (reference sequence). The CDR3 has 14 amino acids. The CDR3 is CASSSGTGGYEQYF. For the CDR3, the DNA is TGTGCCAGTAGTAGTGGGACAGGGGGCTACGAGCAGTACTTC.

This sequence joins TRBV19 and TRBJ2-1, with 12 bases identical to TRBD2. Germline trimming cut 1 base from V and 8 bases from J; bases unmatched to any gene: 6. The CDR3 has 16 amino acids. The V gene's germline CDR1 is LNHDA and CDR2 SQIVND (reference sequence). The CDR3: CASSIVLAGGGDEQFF. The CDR3 DNA sequence: TGTGCCAGTAGTATAGTACTAGCGGGAGGAGGCGATGAGCAGTTCTTC.

The chain has TRBV4-1 and TRBJ1-4, with 10 bases matching TRBD1. Germline V CDR1 and CDR2: MGHRA, YSYEKL. J gave up 4 bases and V 4 bases, and 6 bases lay outside the gene matches. The CDR3 covers 16 residues. CDR3 region: CASSRPGTGDNEKLFF. The CDR3 nucleotides read TGCGCCAGCAGCCGACCCGGGACAGGGGATAATGAAAAACTGTTTTTT.

The DNA of the CDR3 is TGTGCCAGCAGCCCGACAGGCCCCTACGAGCAGTACTTC. It codes for CASSPTGPYEQYF. The V and J genes are TRBV7-9 and TRBJ2-7; D is possibly TRBD1 (6 bases). This CDR3 is built from 13 residues. Trimming cost V 5 bases and J 2 bases, with 10 bases left between them. CDR1 SEHNR and CDR2 FQNEAQ come from the germline V gene (reference sequence).